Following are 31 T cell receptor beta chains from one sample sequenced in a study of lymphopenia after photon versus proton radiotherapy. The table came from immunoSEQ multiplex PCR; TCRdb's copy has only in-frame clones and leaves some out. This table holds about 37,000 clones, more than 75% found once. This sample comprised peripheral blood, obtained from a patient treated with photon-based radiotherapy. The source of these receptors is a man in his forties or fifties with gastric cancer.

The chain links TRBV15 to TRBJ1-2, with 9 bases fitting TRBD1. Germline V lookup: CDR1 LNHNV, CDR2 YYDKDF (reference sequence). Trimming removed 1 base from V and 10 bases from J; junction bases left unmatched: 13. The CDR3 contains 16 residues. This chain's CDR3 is CATSRADRDRDGVYTF. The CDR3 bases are TGTGCCACCAGCAGAGCCGATAGGGACAGGGACGGCGTCTACACCTTC.

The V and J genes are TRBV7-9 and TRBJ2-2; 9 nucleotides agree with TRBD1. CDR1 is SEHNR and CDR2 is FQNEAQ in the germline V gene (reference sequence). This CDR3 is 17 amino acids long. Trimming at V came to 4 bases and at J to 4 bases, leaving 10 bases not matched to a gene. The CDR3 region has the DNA TGTGCCAGCAGCTCCCAACTGGGACAGGGCGGCACCGGGGAGCTGTTTTTT. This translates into CASSSQLGQGGTGELFF.

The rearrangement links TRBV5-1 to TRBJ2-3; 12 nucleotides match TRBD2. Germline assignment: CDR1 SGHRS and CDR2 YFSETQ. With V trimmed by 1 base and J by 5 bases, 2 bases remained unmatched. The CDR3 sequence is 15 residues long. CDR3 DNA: TGCGCCAGCAGCTTGCGACTAGCGGGAGAAGATACGCAGTATTTT. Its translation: CASSLRLAGEDTQYF.

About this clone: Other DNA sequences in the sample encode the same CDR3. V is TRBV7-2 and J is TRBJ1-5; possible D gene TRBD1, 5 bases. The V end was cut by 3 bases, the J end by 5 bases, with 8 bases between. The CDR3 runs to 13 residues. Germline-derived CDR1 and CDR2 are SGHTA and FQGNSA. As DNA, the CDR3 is TGTGCCAGCAGCTTGGGCAGGGATCAGCCCCAGCATTTT. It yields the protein CASSLGRDQPQHF.

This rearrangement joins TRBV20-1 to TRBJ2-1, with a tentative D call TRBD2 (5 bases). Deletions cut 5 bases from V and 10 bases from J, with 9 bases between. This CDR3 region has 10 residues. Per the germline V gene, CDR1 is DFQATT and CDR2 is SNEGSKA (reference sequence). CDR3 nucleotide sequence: TGCAGTGCTGCTAAGCGGGAGCAGTTCTTC. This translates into CSAAKREQFF.

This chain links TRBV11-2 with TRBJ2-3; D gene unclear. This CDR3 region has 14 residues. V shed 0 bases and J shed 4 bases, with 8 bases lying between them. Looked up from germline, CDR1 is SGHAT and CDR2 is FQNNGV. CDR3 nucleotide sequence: TGTGCCAGCAGCTTAGAGGTCGTTTCAGATACGCAGTATTTT. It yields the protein CASSLEVVSDTQYF. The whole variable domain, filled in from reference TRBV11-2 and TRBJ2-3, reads EAGVAQSPRYKIIEKRQSVAFWCNPISGHATLYWYQQILGQGPKLLIQFQNNGVVDDSQLPKDRFSAERLKGVDSTLKIQPAKLEDSAVYLCASSLEVVSDTQYFGPGTRLTVL.

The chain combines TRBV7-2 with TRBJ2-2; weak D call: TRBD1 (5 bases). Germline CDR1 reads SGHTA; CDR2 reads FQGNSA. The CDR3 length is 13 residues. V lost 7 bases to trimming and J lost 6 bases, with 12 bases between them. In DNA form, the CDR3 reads TGTGCCAGCACCCGCACAGGAGCCGGGGAGCTGTTTTTT. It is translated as CASTRTGAGELFF.

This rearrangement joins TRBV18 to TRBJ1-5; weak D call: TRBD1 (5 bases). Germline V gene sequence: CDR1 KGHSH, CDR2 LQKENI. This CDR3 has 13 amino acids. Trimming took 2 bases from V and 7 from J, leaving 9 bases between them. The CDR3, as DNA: TGTGCCAGCTCACCAGGGGAGGGGCAGCCCCAGCATTTT. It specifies CASSPGEGQPQHF.

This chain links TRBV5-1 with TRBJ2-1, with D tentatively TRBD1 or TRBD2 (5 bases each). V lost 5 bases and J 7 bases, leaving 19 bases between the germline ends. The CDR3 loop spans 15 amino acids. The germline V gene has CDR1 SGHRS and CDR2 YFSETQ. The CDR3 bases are TGCGCCAGCAGAGCCGGGACCCAGGGAGCGAATGAGCAGTTCTTC. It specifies CASRAGTQGANEQFF.

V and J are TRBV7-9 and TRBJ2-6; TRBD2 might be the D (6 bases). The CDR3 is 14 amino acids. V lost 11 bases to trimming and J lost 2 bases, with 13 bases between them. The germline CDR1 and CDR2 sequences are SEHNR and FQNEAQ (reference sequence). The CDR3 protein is CASSRGAGANVLTF. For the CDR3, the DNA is TGTGCCTCAAGTCGCGGGGCTGGGGCCAACGTCCTGACTTTC.

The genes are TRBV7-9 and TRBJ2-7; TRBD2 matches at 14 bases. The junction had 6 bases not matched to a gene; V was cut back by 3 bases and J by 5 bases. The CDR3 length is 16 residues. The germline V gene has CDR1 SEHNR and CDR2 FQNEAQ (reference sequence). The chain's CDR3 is CASSFPGLAGGHEQYF. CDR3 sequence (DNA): TGTGCCAGCAGCTTTCCTGGACTAGCGGGAGGCCACGAGCAGTACTTC.

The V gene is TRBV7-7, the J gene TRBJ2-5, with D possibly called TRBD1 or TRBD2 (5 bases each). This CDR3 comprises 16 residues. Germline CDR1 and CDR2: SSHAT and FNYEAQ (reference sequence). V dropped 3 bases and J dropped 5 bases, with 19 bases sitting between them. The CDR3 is CASSFLGAGTRETQYF. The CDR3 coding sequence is TGTGCCAGCAGCTTCCTCGGGGCCGGGACCCGGGAGACCCAGTACTTC.

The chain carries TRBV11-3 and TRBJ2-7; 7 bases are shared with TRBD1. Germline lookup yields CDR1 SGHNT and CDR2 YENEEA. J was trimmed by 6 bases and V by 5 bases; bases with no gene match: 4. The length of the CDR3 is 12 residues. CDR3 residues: CASSPGTAEQYF. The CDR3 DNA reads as TGTGCCAGCAGCCCAGGGACAGCCGAGCAGTACTTC.

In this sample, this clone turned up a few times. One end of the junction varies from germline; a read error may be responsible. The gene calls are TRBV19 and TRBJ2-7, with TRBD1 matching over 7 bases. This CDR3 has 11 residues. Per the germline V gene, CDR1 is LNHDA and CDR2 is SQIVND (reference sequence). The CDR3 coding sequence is TGTGCCAGTAGTAGCGGACAGGTCCACCAATTC. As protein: CASSSGQVHQF.

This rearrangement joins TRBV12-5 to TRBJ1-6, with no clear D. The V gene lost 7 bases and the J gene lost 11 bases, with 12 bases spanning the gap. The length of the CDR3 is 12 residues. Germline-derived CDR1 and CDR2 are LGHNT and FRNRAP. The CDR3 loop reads CASASDIAPLHF. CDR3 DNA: TGTGCTAGTGCCAGCGATATAGCACCCCTCCACTTT.

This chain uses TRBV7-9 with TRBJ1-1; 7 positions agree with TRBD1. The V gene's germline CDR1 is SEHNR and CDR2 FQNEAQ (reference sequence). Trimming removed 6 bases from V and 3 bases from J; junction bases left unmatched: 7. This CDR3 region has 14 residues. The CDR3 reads CASRKGALDTEAFF. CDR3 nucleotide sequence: TGTGCCAGCAGGAAGGGGGCGTTGGACACTGAAGCTTTCTTT.

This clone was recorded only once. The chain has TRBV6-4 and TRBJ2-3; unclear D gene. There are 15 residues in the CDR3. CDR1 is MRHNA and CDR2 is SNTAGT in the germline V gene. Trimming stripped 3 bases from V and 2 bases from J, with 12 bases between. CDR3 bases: TGTGCCAGCAGTGAGCCCCTCTTCAACACAGATACGCAGTATTTT. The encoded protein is CASSEPLFNTDTQYF.

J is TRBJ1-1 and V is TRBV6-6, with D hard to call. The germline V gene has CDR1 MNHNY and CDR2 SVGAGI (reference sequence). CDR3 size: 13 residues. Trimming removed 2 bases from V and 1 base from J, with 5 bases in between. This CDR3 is CASSYDQNTEAFF. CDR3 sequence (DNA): TGTGCCAGCAGTTACGACCAGAACACTGAAGCTTTCTTT.

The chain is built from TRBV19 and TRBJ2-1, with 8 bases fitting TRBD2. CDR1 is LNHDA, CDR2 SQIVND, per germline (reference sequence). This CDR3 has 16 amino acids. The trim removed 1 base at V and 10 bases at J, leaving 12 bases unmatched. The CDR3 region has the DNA TGTGCCAGTAGTATAGTTGACGGGAGGGGAATTGGAGAGCAGTTCTTC. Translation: CASSIVDGRGIGEQFF.

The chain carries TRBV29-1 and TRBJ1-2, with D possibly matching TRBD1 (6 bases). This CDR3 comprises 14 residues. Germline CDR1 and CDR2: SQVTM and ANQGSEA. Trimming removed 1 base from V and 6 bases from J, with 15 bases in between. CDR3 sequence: CSVEGLGAGDGYTF. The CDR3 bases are TGCAGCGTTGAAGGGTTGGGGGCTGGGGATGGCTACACCTTC.

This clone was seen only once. CDR3 nucleotides: TGTGCCAGCAGCCAGAGACTAGGGAGTGGCACAGATACGCAGTATTTT. Encoded protein: CASSQRLGSGTDTQYF. This sequence joins TRBV7-2 and TRBJ2-3; weak D call: TRBD2 (6 bases). Germline values: CDR1 SGHTA, CDR2 FQGNSA. The CDR3 loop spans 16 amino acids. Trimming removed 5 bases at V and 1 base at J, with 16 bases between.

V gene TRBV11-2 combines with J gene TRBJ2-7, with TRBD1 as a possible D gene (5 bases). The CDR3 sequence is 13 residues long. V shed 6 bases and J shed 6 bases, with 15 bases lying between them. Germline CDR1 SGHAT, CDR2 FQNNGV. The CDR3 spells CASRSSPGFEQYF. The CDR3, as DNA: TGTGCCAGCAGATCGAGTCCAGGGTTCGAGCAGTACTTC. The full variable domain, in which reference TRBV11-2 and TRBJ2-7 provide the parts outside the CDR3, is EAGVAQSPRYKIIEKRQSVAFWCNPISGHATLYWYQQILGQGPKLLIQFQNNGVVDDSQLPKDRFSAERLKGVDSTLKIQPAKLEDSAVYLCASRSSPGFEQYFGPGTRLTVT.

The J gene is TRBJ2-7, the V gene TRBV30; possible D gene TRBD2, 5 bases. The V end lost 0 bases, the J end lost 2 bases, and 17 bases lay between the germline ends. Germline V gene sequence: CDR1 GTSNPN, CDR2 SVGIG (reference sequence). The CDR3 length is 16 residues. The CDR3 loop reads CAWSVLGGGSAYEQYF. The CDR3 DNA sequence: TGTGCCTGGAGTGTACTAGGTGGTGGGAGCGCCTACGAGCAGTACTTC. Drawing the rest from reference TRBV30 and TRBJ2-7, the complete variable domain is SQTIHQWPATLVQPVGSPLSLECTVEGTSNPNLYWYRQAAGRGLQLLFYSVGIGQISSEVPQNLSASRPQDRQFILSSKKLLLSDSGFYLCAWSVLGGGSAYEQYFGPGTRLTVT.

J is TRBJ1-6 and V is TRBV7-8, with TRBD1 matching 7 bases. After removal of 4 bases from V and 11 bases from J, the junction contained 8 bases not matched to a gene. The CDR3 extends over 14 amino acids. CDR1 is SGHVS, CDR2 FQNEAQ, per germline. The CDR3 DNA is TGTGCCAGCAGCTCCCCTCGGACAGGAGCACCCCTCCACTTT. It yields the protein CASSSPRTGAPLHF.

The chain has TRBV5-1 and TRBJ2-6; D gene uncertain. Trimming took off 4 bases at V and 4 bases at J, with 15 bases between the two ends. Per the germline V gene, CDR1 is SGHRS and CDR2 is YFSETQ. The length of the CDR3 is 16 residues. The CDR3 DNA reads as TGCGCCAGCAGCCTGGAGTTTGCTGGGGGGGCCAACGTCCTGACTTTC. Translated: CASSLEFAGGANVLTF.

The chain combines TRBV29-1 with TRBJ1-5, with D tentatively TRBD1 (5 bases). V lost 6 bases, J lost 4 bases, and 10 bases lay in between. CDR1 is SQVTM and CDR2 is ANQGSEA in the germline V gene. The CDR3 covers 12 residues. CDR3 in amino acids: CSVKWGNQPQHF. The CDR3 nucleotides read TGCAGCGTCAAGTGGGGGAATCAGCCCCAGCATTTT.

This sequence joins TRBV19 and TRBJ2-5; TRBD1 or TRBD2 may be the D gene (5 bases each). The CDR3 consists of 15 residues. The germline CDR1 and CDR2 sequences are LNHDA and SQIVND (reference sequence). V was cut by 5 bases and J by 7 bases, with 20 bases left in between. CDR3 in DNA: TGTGCCAGTAGTCCGGGACCCCCTACTGAGGGGACCCAGTACTTC. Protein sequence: CASSPGPPTEGTQYF. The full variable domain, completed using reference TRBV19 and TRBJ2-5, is DGGITQSPKYLFRKEGQNVTLSCEQNLNHDAMYWYRQDPGQGLRLIYYSQIVNDFQKGDIAEGYSVSREKKESFPLTVTSAQKNPTAFYLCASSPGPPTEGTQYFGPGTRLLVL.

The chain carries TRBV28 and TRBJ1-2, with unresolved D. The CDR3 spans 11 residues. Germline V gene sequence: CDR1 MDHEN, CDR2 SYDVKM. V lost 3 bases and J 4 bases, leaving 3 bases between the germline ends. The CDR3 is CASSFGYGYTF. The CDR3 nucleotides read TGTGCCAGCAGTTTTGGCTATGGCTACACCTTC.

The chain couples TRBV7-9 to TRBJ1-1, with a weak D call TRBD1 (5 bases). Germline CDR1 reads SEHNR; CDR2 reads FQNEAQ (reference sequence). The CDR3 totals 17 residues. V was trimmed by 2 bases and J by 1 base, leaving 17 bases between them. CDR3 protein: CASSLRDAPGENTEAFF. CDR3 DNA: TGTGCCAGCAGCTTACGGGACGCACCTGGTGAGAACACTGAAGCTTTCTTT.

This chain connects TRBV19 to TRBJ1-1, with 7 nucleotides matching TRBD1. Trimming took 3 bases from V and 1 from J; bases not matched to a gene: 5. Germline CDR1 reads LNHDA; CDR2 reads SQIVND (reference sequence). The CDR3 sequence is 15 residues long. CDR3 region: CASSMPRDRNTEAFF. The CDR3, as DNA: TGTGCCAGTAGTATGCCGAGGGACAGGAACACTGAAGCTTTCTTT. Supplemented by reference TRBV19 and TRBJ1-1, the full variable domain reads DGGITQSPKYLFRKEGQNVTLSCEQNLNHDAMYWYRQDPGQGLRLIYYSQIVNDFQKGDIAEGYSVSREKKESFPLTVTSAQKNPTAFYLCASSMPRDRNTEAFFGQGTRLTVV.

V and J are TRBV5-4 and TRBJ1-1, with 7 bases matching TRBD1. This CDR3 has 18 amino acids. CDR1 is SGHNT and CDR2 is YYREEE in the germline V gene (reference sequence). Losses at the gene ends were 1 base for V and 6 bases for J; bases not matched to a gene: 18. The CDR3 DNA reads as TGTGCCAGCAGCTTGTCCCGGGACAGAGGTAGGGGAGGGGCTGAAGCTTTCTTT. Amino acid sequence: CASSLSRDRGRGGAEAFF.